Following are 8 T cell receptor beta chains from one sample sequenced in a study of blood T cell repertoires in COVID-19. Data came from immunoSEQ multiplex PCR; TCRdb stores just in-frame clones and leaves some out. The data contain more than 90,000 clones, around 81% of them singletons. The sample taken for sequencing was peripheral blood. Receptor source: a man aged 60 to 69 with acute or convalescent COVID-19.

The V call is TRBV5-4, the J call TRBJ2-2, with 8 bases that match TRBD1. Germline CDR1 is SGHNT and CDR2 is YYREEE (reference sequence). The CDR3 has 15 residues. The V segment lost 4 bases and the J segment 4 bases; nucleotides outside the gene matches: 6. CDR3 residues: CASSPDRGGTGELFF. The CDR3 region has the DNA TGTGCCAGCAGCCCCGACAGGGGAGGCACCGGGGAGCTGTTTTTT.

The chain recombines TRBV30 with TRBJ1-3, with D tentatively TRBD1 (6 bases). CDR1 and CDR2 (germline): GTSNPN, SVGIG (reference sequence). The CDR3 has 14 amino acids. Trimming removed 3 bases at V and 6 bases at J, with 15 bases between. This CDR3 reads CAWSDRQATNTIYF. CDR3 DNA sequence: TGTGCCTGGAGCGATAGACAGGCTACAAACACCATATATTTT. Complete variable domain (other parts from reference TRBV30 and TRBJ1-3): SQTIHQWPATLVQPVGSPLSLECTVEGTSNPNLYWYRQAAGRGLQLLFYSVGIGQISSEVPQNLSASRPQDRQFILSSKKLLLSDSGFYLCAWSDRQATNTIYFGEGSWLTVV.

The rearrangement links TRBV9 to TRBJ1-2; the D is unclear. Per germline, CDR1 SGDLS and CDR2 YYNGEE. V lost 0 bases and J lost 8, with 14 bases in between. CDR3 length: 14 amino acids. For the CDR3, the DNA is TGTGCCAGCAGCGTAGAATCCGAGGGAAGAGGCTACACCTTC. Amino acids: CASSVESEGRGYTF. Variable domain in full (rest from reference TRBV9 and TRBJ1-2): DSGVTQTPKHLITATGQRVTLRCSPRSGDLSVYWYQQSLDQGLQFLIQYYNGEERAKGNILERFSAQQFPDLHSELNLSSLELGDSALYFCASSVESEGRGYTFGSGTRLTVV.

This clone was counted a single time. The chain recombines TRBV12-3 or TRBV12-4 with TRBJ1-2; maybe TRBD1 (5 bases). V lost 2 bases and J 4 bases, leaving 8 bases between the germline ends. The CDR3 loop spans 13 amino acids. CDR3 sequence (DNA): TGTGCCAGCAGTTTACAGGGTTCCTATGGCTACACCTTC. Protein: CASSLQGSYGYTF.

V and J are TRBV19 and TRBJ1-2, with D tentatively TRBD1 (5 bases). This CDR3 contains 12 residues. Germline CDR1 and CDR2: LNHDA and SQIVND (reference sequence). Trimming shortened V by 4 bases and J by 10 bases, and 13 bases separated the two germline ends. DNA for the CDR3: TGTGCCAGTAGTACCCCGGGGGGTTACTACACCTTC. Its translation: CASSTPGGYYTF. Combining the CDR3 with reference TRBV19 and TRBJ1-2 gives the whole variable domain DGGITQSPKYLFRKEGQNVTLSCEQNLNHDAMYWYRQDPGQGLRLIYYSQIVNDFQKGDIAEGYSVSREKKESFPLTVTSAQKNPTAFYLCASSTPGGYYTFGSGTRLTVV.

The table lists this clone with a few counts. This chain links TRBV6-5 with TRBJ1-2; D is unclear. CDR3 size: 13 residues. Trimming cost V 2 bases and J 6 bases, with 10 bases left between them. CDR1 MNHEY and CDR2 SVGAGI come from the germline V gene. The CDR3 sequence is CASSYARVDGYTF. The DNA for the CDR3 is TGTGCCAGCAGTTACGCCCGGGTAGATGGCTACACCTTC.

The rearrangement uses TRBV6-1 and TRBJ1-1; D is uncertain. This CDR3 has 13 amino acids. Germline V gives CDR1 MNHNS, CDR2 SASEGT. V shed 3 bases and J shed 4 bases, with 9 bases lying between them. The CDR3: CASSESTTTEAFF. CDR3 nucleotide sequence: TGTGCCAGCAGTGAGTCGACAACCACTGAAGCTTTCTTT.

This clone occurred a few times. The chain employs TRBV5-1 and TRBJ2-1; 8 positions agree with TRBD2. This CDR3 contains 14 residues. Germline CDR1 and CDR2: SGHRS and YFSETQ. Trimming at V came to 4 bases and at J to 6 bases, leaving 6 bases not matched to a gene. This CDR3 reads CASSGTGGPNEQFF. CDR3 nucleotides: TGCGCCAGCAGCGGTACGGGAGGGCCCAATGAGCAGTTCTTC.